A single sample is the source of the 22 T cell receptor beta chains below, sequenced in a study of graft-versus-host responses after intestinal transplantation listed by TCRdb under 2021. The protocol used for the library was the immunoSEQ multiplex PCR assay. TCRdb took this table from immuneACCESS and kept in-frame rearrangements with V and J called. Such tables lack part of the clones; where checked against another copy, unresolved V genes explain under half of the gap, and the rest is unexplained. Present in this sample are about 45,000 clones, more than 85% of which were seen just once. The ten largest clonotypes hold about 4.6% of the sample. The sample here was PBMCs, taken 524 days after transplant. These receptor sequences come from a human patient who received an intestinal transplant, so some T cells may come from the graft donor.

The V gene is TRBV5-1, the J gene TRBJ2-3; 7 bases are a match to TRBD2. Germline V gives CDR1 SGHRS, CDR2 YFSETQ. CDR3 length: 15 amino acids. V was clipped by 6 bases and J by 0 bases; unmatched bases: 7. In DNA form, the CDR3 reads TGCGCCAGCACTATTAGCGGGCAAAGCACAGATACGCAGTATTTT. Translating it yields CASTISGQSTDTQYF.

This clone was seen a handful of times. The chain combines TRBV6-1 with TRBJ2-1; D may be TRBD1 (5 bases). The germline V and J ends were trimmed by 6 bases and 4 bases, with 16 bases remaining between them. CDR1 MNHNS and CDR2 SASEGT come from the germline V gene. CDR3 length equals 15 residues. CDR3: CASSLGQGRYNEQFF. The CDR3 nucleotides are TGTGCCAGCAGCCTCGGCCAGGGTCGGTACAATGAGCAGTTCTTC.

This clone was found once. The gene calls are TRBV2 and TRBJ2-1, with 9 bases lining up with TRBD2. Germline V gives CDR1 SNHLY, CDR2 FYNNEI. This CDR3 is 13 amino acids long. V gave up 6 bases and J gave up 8 bases; unmatched junction bases: 5. CDR3 nucleotide sequence: TGTGCCAGCAGCCTTAGCGGGAGCCATGAGCAGTTCTTC. This sequence encodes CASSLSGSHEQFF.

This chain links TRBV19 with TRBJ1-4; no reliable D call. V lost 4 bases and J 5 bases, leaving 14 bases between the germline ends. This CDR3 has 15 amino acids. Looked up from germline, CDR1 is LNHDA and CDR2 is SQIVND (reference sequence). CDR3 nucleotide sequence: TGTGCCAGTAGTACCCTGGTGTCGCAAAATGAAAAACTGTTTTTT. As protein: CASSTLVSQNEKLFF.

The V call is TRBV6-5, the J call TRBJ1-3; D is possibly TRBD1 (6 bases). Trimming pared 0 bases from V and 4 bases from J, leaving 10 bases between. Germline CDR1 and CDR2: MNHEY and SVGAGI. CDR3 size: 15 residues. CDR3 region: CASSYSWTEGNTIYF. The CDR3, as DNA: TGTGCCAGCAGTTACTCGTGGACAGAGGGAAACACCATATATTTT.

The sample holds a few counts of this clone. The V gene is TRBV4-1, the J gene TRBJ1-3; 9 nucleotides agree with TRBD1. Germline V gene sequence: CDR1 MGHRA, CDR2 YSYEKL. The CDR3 spans 17 residues. Trimming cost V 3 bases and J 4 bases; bases outside gene matches: 10. CDR3 protein: CASSQLTGGRIGNTIYF. The CDR3 DNA sequence: TGCGCCAGCAGCCAGCTCACAGGGGGCCGAATCGGAAACACCATATATTTT.

The chain couples TRBV6-1 to TRBJ2-5, with 10 bases identical to TRBD1. The CDR3 loop spans 16 amino acids. The V gene end was trimmed by 0 bases and the J gene end by 1 base; junction bases not matched to a gene: 2. Germline V lookup: CDR1 MNHNS, CDR2 SASEGT. CDR3 in amino acids: CASSEAWTGGQETQYF. The CDR3 nucleotides read TGTGCCAGCAGTGAAGCATGGACAGGGGGCCAAGAGACCCAGTACTTC.

This rearrangement joins TRBV4-2 to TRBJ2-7; D is possibly TRBD2 (6 bases). The V end was cut by 4 bases, the J end by 7 bases, with 17 bases between. Germline CDR1 is LGHNA and CDR2 is YNFKEQ. The CDR3 length is 14 residues. Here the CDR3 DNA reads TGTGCCAGCAGCCGGCCGGACTATTCTCGGGAGCAGTACTTC. It is translated as CASSRPDYSREQYF.

The V call is TRBV27, the J call TRBJ1-2, with D tentatively TRBD1 (5 bases). The CDR3 runs to 16 residues. Trimming shortened V by 5 bases and J by 5 bases, and 21 bases separated the two germline ends. In germline, CDR1 is MNHEY, CDR2 SMNVEV (reference sequence). The CDR3 loop is CASSPAVDRGRYGYTF. CDR3 DNA: TGTGCCAGCAGTCCGGCCGTCGACAGAGGACGTTATGGCTACACCTTC.

This chain links TRBV5-6 with TRBJ2-1; D not certain. The CDR3 spans 13 residues. V lost 1 base, J lost 3 bases, and 5 bases lay in between. Germline V gene lookup returns CDR1 SGHDT and CDR2 YYEEEE. Here the CDR3 reads CASSLKFYNEQFF. Written as DNA, the CDR3 is TGTGCCAGCAGCTTGAAGTTCTACAATGAGCAGTTCTTC. Full variable domain (missing parts from reference TRBV5-6 and TRBJ2-1): DAGVTQSPTHLIKTRGQQVTLRCSPKSGHDTVSWYQQALGQGPQFIFQYYEEEERQRGNFPDRFSGHQFPNYSSELNVNALLLGDSALYLCASSLKFYNEQFFGPGTRLTVL.

In its sample, this clone was seen once. V usage is TRBV28 and J usage is TRBJ1-3, with D unresolved. V shed 2 bases and J shed 3 bases, with 17 bases lying between them. CDR3 length: 17 residues. CDR1 and CDR2 (germline): MDHEN, SYDVKM. DNA for the CDR3: TGTGCCAGCAGTTTAGATCTGGCGGTTAGGGTTGGAAACACCATATATTTT. Its translation is CASSLDLAVRVGNTIYF.

The chain joins TRBV4-3 to TRBJ2-7; maybe TRBD2 (6 bases). CDR1 and CDR2 (germline): LGHNA, YSLEER. This CDR3 comprises 13 residues. With 4 bases removed from V and 2 bases from J, the gap between germline ends came to 9 bases. The chain's CDR3 is CASSPGTPYEQYF. In nucleotides, the CDR3 is TGCGCCAGCAGCCCCGGGACTCCCTACGAGCAGTACTTC.

The chain combines TRBV4-2 with TRBJ2-7; the D gene is possibly TRBD1 (6 bases). This CDR3 comprises 12 residues. V lost 4 bases and J 5 bases, leaving 9 bases between the germline ends. The germline gives CDR1 LGHNA, CDR2 YNFKEQ. The CDR3 DNA sequence: TGTGCCAGCAGCCCAACAGGGCACGAGCAGTACTTC. Protein product: CASSPTGHEQYF.

The chain couples TRBV4-3 to TRBJ2-7; the match to TRBD1 covers 8 bases. Trimming took 0 bases from V and 9 from J; bases not matched to a gene: 7. The germline V gene encodes CDR1 LGHNA and CDR2 YSLEER. The CDR3 is 14 residues long. DNA for the CDR3: TGCGCCAGCAGCCAAGATGGGACAGGTCGAGGGCAGTACTTC. It specifies CASSQDGTGRGQYF.

The chain carries TRBV6-6 and TRBJ1-2; a weak D match, TRBD1 (5 bases). There are 14 residues in the CDR3. Germline CDR1 is MNHNY and CDR2 is SVGAGI (reference sequence). Deletions cut 0 bases from V and 3 bases from J, with 8 bases between. The CDR3 reads CASSYSRGDYGYTF. For the CDR3, the DNA is TGTGCCAGCAGTTACTCGAGAGGGGACTATGGCTACACCTTC.

The chain combines TRBV4-1 with TRBJ2-1; 7 bases are a match to TRBD2. There are 16 residues in the CDR3. The germline CDR1 and CDR2 sequences are MGHRA and YSYEKL. Trimming took 2 bases from V and 8 from J; bases not matched to a gene: 12. The CDR3 nucleotides are TGCGCCAGCAGCCAAAACCCCGGAGACGCGGGGGATGAGCAGTTCTTC. It specifies CASSQNPGDAGDEQFF.

V gene TRBV2 combines with J gene TRBJ1-2, with D perhaps TRBD1 (5 bases). The CDR3 length is 13 residues. From germline, CDR1 is SNHLY and CDR2 FYNNEI. Trimming took off 4 bases at V and 3 bases at J, with 9 bases between the two ends. CDR3 protein: CASSADIDYGYTF. CDR3 nucleotides: TGTGCCAGCAGTGCGGACATAGACTATGGCTACACCTTC.

The chain uses TRBV19 and TRBJ1-1; D is unclear. The CDR3 runs 12 residues. V lost 4 bases to trimming and J lost 9 bases, with 12 bases between them. Germline V gene data show CDR1 as LNHDA and CDR2 as SQIVND (reference sequence). The CDR3: CASSRAGFQAFF. CDR3 DNA: TGTGCCAGTAGTAGGGCGGGGTTTCAAGCTTTCTTT.

This chain joins TRBV9 and TRBJ1-1; D not certain. Germline V lookup: CDR1 SGDLS, CDR2 YYNGEE. The CDR3 spans 13 residues. V lost 4 bases, J lost 5 bases, and 12 bases lay in between. CDR3 sequence reads: CASSPRLGTEAFF. The CDR3 nucleotides read TGTGCCAGCAGCCCCCGGTTGGGGACTGAAGCTTTCTTT.

The chain has TRBV6-5 and TRBJ1-4; 9 positions match TRBD1. V lost 6 bases, J lost 8 bases, and 7 bases stayed unmatched. The CDR3 is made up of 14 amino acids. Germline CDR1 is MNHEY and CDR2 is SVGAGI. The CDR3 DNA sequence: TGTGCCAGCAGCCTAACAGGGGGCGAGGAAAAACTGTTTTTT. Its translation is CASSLTGGEEKLFF.

This clone was recorded once. The genes are TRBV7-8 and TRBJ1-1; perhaps TRBD1 as D (5 bases). The CDR3 spans 15 residues. V was pared by 5 bases and J by 0 bases, with 13 bases between. Germline V gene sequence: CDR1 SGHVS, CDR2 FQNEAQ. The CDR3 coding sequence is TGTGCCAGCAGCGCCCGACAGCTTTTGAACACTGAAGCTTTCTTT. Translating it yields CASSARQLLNTEAFF. The whole variable domain, filled in from reference TRBV7-8 and TRBJ1-1, reads GAGVSQSPRYKVAKRGQDVALRCDPISGHVSLFWYQQALGQGPEFLTYFQNEAQLDKSGLPSDRFFAERPEGSVSTLKIQRTQQEDSAVYLCASSARQLLNTEAFFGQGTRLTVV.

The rearrangement joins TRBV14 to TRBJ2-5, with D unclear. Germline CDR1 reads SGHDN; CDR2 reads FVKESK. Trimming removed 0 bases from V and 5 bases from J, with 7 bases in between. This CDR3 is 13 amino acids long. In DNA, the CDR3 is TGTGCCAGCAGCCAAGATAGGATCGAGACCCAGTACTTC. It yields the protein CASSQDRIETQYF. Full variable domain (outside the CDR3, taken from reference TRBV14 and TRBJ2-5): EAGVTQFPSHSVIEKGQTVTLRCDPISGHDNLYWYRRVMGKEIKFLLHFVKESKQDESGMPNNRFLAERTGGTYSTLKVQPAELEDSGVYFCASSQDRIETQYFGPGTRLLVL.